These 9 T cell receptor beta chains came from one sample sequenced in a study of T cell responses to AZD1222 COVID-19 vaccine. The data were produced by immunoSEQ multiplex PCR, yet TCRdb's version contains in-frame clones alone and is incomplete. The repertoire has some 130,000 clones, 70% to 90% of them found once; the top ten carry less than 4%. Material: peripheral blood, obtained on day 0 of AZD1222 vaccination. Receptor source: an adult in good health.

V and J are TRBV7-9 and TRBJ1-5, with no clear D. CDR3 length equals 13 residues. Germline CDR1 SEHNR, CDR2 FQNEAQ (reference sequence). Between the trimmed V and J ends, which lost 5 bases and 4 bases, there was a span of 9 bases. The CDR3 loop is CASSLDPNQPQHF. The CDR3 DNA is TGTGCCAGCAGCCTTGATCCAAATCAGCCCCAGCATTTT.

J is TRBJ2-1 and V is TRBV19, with 9 bases that match TRBD1. The V segment lost 6 bases and the J segment 5 bases; nucleotides outside the gene matches: 8. CDR1 and CDR2 from the germline V gene are LNHDA and SQIVND (reference sequence). The CDR3 contains 15 residues. The CDR3 protein is CASSPGTGPNNEQFF. DNA of the CDR3: TGTGCCAGTAGCCCCGGGACAGGGCCTAACAATGAGCAGTTCTTC.

This clone has more than one count but fewer than ten. V and J are TRBV5-1 and TRBJ1-1; D remains unclear. CDR1 SGHRS and CDR2 YFSETQ come from the germline V gene. This CDR3 has 13 residues. Trimming pared 0 bases from V and 6 bases from J, leaving 9 bases between. The CDR3 DNA reads as TGCGCCAGCAGCTTGGCCTTGGGTTCTGAAGCTTTCTTT. Its translation: CASSLALGSEAFF.

This clone was found once. The chain is built from TRBV6-1 and TRBJ2-1; tentatively, D is TRBD1 or TRBD2 (5 bases each). CDR1 and CDR2 (germline): MNHNS, SASEGT. CDR3 size: 15 residues. V was trimmed by 2 bases and J by 2 bases, leaving 10 bases between them. CDR3: CASSERDGTYNEQFF. The CDR3 nucleotides are TGTGCCAGCAGTGAACGGGACGGCACCTACAATGAGCAGTTCTTC.

This chain joins TRBV18 and TRBJ1-1; possibly TRBD1 for D (5 bases). The germline V and J ends were trimmed by 2 bases and 1 base, with 14 bases remaining between them. The CDR3 has 16 residues. Germline CDR1 reads KGHSH; CDR2 reads LQKENI. The CDR3 loop reads CASSPNTGEANTEAFF. Here the CDR3 DNA reads TGTGCCAGCTCACCAAATACAGGCGAGGCGAACACTGAAGCTTTCTTT.

The chain links TRBV6-2 or TRBV6-3 to TRBJ1-5; 12 nucleotides match TRBD1. CDR1 MNHEY and CDR2 SVGEGT come from the germline V gene. This CDR3 comprises 19 residues. V shed 2 bases, J shed 2 bases, and the junction held 10 bases outside the gene matches. The CDR3 region is CASSYPSGTGGEGNQPQHF. The CDR3, as DNA: TGTGCCAGCAGTTACCCGTCCGGGACAGGGGGCGAGGGCAATCAGCCCCAGCATTTT.

The rearrangement uses TRBV6-5 and TRBJ1-5; TRBD1 agrees at 7 bases. Germline CDR1 reads MNHEY; CDR2 reads SVGAGI. CDR3 length equals 14 residues. The CDR3 spells CPTRTRQGGQPQHF. The CDR3 bases are TGTCCCACCAGAACACGACAGGGAGGCCAGCCCCAGCATTTT.

This chain uses TRBV19 with TRBJ1-5; unclear D gene. The CDR3 has 13 amino acids. V lost 4 bases to trimming and J lost 0 bases, with 4 bases between them. In germline, CDR1 is LNHDA, CDR2 SQIVND (reference sequence). For the CDR3, the DNA is TGTGCCAGTAGTACAAATAGCAATCAGCCCCAGCATTTT. Protein sequence: CASSTNSNQPQHF. The complete variable domain, with remaining parts taken from reference TRBV19 and TRBJ1-5, reads DGGITQSPKYLFRKEGQNVTLSCEQNLNHDAMYWYRQDPGQGLRLIYYSQIVNDFQKGDIAEGYSVSREKKESFPLTVTSAQKNPTAFYLCASSTNSNQPQHFGDGTRLSIL.

V and J are TRBV4-2 and TRBJ1-1; D uncertain. The CDR3 extends over 15 amino acids. The V end lost 2 bases, the J end lost 0 bases, and 10 bases lay between the germline ends. Germline CDR1 reads LGHNA; CDR2 reads YNFKEQ. CDR3 DNA: TGTGCCAGCAGCCAAAATCCGGCAATGAACACTGAAGCTTTCTTT. Translating it yields CASSQNPAMNTEAFF.